This TCR beta chain derives from a study of CD8 T cells in ankylosing spondylitis (TCRdb year 2017). A note on the overall study: T cell receptor beta repertoires were profiled in healthy donors and ankylosing spondylitis patients so that disease-linked TCR variants could be found. Peripheral blood was sampled, and synovial fluid was additionally collected from ankylosing spondylitis patients. The full study cohort was made up of 25 ankylosing spondylitis patients and 108 healthy donors.

With respect to this clonotype: The clone's antigen remains unknown. No base quality values were provided; no much bigger clone lies one nucleotide off.

Sequencing was performed on an Illumina HiSeq 2500. TCR beta libraries were prepared by quantitative 5'-RACE with molecular barcodes. From the authors' description of their analysis: A new computational method based on a probabilistic model of VDJ rearrangement was used to identify disease-linked TCR variants. TCRdb redid the processing of the public reads, applying fastp at Q25 and MiXCR, and retained in-frame beta chains. Rows are unified per CDR3 protein, each entry keeping the most common DNA and genes. TCRdb assigned the V and J calls; the authors' analysis was not used. This sample holds almost 400,000 distinct CDR3 sequences; approximately 20% were observed only once. The ten biggest clones cover 15% to 20% of the sample. Trimming costs V 5 bases and J 0 bases, and their ends lie 23 bases apart. Taken from cysteine to phenylalanine, the CDR3 has 18 residues. Only the CDR3 part of the read is kept: 54 bases, read in frame from the first base. For CDR1 and CDR2, the germline V gene lists SGHAT and FQNNGV.

General conclusions and limits of the study: A TCR beta motif made up of several highly homologous amino acid variants appeared to be characteristic of blood from ankylosing spondylitis patients. According to the report, matched synovial fluid samples from ankylosing spondylitis patients were significantly enriched for the disease-linked clones. Some of the motif variants had been reported before in the synovial fluid and blood of reactive arthritis patients, a finding that suggests common disease-initiation mechanisms. A CD8+ phenotype was shown by the disease-linked clones, which were found at relatively low frequencies in peripheral blood.

The TCR was taken from a male donor with ankylosing spondylitis. The chain is encoded by TRBV11-2 joined to TRBJ2-7, with the D call perhaps TRBD1 or TRBD2, as 5 bases match in each case. Sequenced material: blood, either unsorted or a sorted T cell fraction (not recorded which). The encoded CDR3 is CASSHLPPGLRSSYEQYF. The DNA sequence follows: TGTGCCAGCAGCCACCTACCCCCGGGGCTCCGGAGCTCCTACGAGCAGTACTTC.